The 12 T cell receptor beta chains presented below share a single source sample, sequenced in a study of T cell clonality in common variable immunodeficiency. Profiled with immunoSEQ multiplex PCR; TCRdb holds only in-frame clones, not every one. The sample presents 40,000 to 60,000 clones, none singletons. Sequenced: peripheral blood mononuclear cells. The receptors stem from a person between 18 and 69 years old in good health.

This clone was found many times. The CDR3 is cut off 3 residues early in the read; its end comes from the germline J gene. The chain is built from TRBV12-5 and TRBJ2-7; 9 positions match TRBD1. Trimming at V came to 4 bases and at J to 2 bases, leaving 9 bases not matched to a gene. In germline, CDR1 is LGHNT, CDR2 FRNRAP. The CDR3 covers 16 residues. CDR3 sequence: CASGWDKTGGAYEQYF. CDR3 bases read: TGTGCTAGTGGTTGGGATAAGACAGGGGGAGCCTACGAG. Using reference TRBV12-5 and TRBJ2-7 for the parts outside the CDR3, the full variable domain is DARVTQTPRHKVTEMGQEVTMRCQPILGHNTVFWYRQTMMQGLELLAYFRNRAPLDDSGMPKDRFSAEMPDATLATLKIQPSEPRDSAVYFCASGWDKTGGAYEQYFGPGTRLTVT.

This clone was observed at least ten times. The CDR3 goes on 3 residues after the read ends, and that part is filled in from the germline J gene. The genes are TRBV12-3 or TRBV12-4 and TRBJ2-7; 7 nucleotides agree with TRBD1. The ends lost 5 bases at V and 0 bases at J; junction bases unmatched: 7. This CDR3 is built from 15 residues. CDR3 DNA, as far as it was read: TGTGCCAGCAGTGACAATACAGGGGCCTCCTACGAG. This sequence encodes CASSDNTGASYE. The whole CDR3 sequence is CASSDNTGASYEQYF.

The table lists this clone with many counts. The sequenced fragment ends 3 residues before the CDR3 boundary, so the rest is inferred from the germline J gene. V usage is TRBV7-9 and J usage is TRBJ2-4, with no clear D. CDR3 length: 15 residues. Germline V lookup: CDR1 SEHNR, CDR2 FQNEAQ (reference sequence). The V end was cut by 5 bases, the J end by 1 base, with 12 bases between. Partial CDR3 DNA: TGTGCCAGCAGCCCCGGGTCGGAGGCCAAAAACATT. It yields the protein CASSPGSEAKNI. The complete CDR3 reads CASSPGSEAKNIQYF.

This clone has ten or more counts. The read ends 3 residues shy of where the CDR3 ends; the end is completed using the germline J gene. The gene calls are TRBV18 and TRBJ1-6; 9 bases are a match to TRBD1. Losses at the gene ends were 5 bases for V and 10 bases for J; bases not matched to a gene: 9. This CDR3 comprises 15 residues. The germline V gene encodes CDR1 KGHSH and CDR2 LQKENI. The sequenced part of the CDR3 DNA is TGTGCCAGCTCAAACGACAGGGGGTTTCGCTCACCC. Amino acid sequence: CASSNDRGFRSP. In full, the CDR3 is CASSNDRGFRSPLHF.

The table lists this clone with many counts. Read coverage stops 3 residues before the CDR3 terminus; the germline J gene supplies the remainder. The chain couples TRBV12-3 or TRBV12-4 to TRBJ2-3, with 8 bases lining up with TRBD2. The length of the CDR3 is 15 residues. With V trimmed by 5 bases and J by 3 bases, 7 bases remained unmatched. The CDR3 sequence is CASSRGGRTTDTQYF. CDR3 DNA, as far as it was read: TGTGCCAGCAGTCGGGGGGGCAGGACAACAGATACG.

The table lists this clone with many counts. The read ends 3 residues shy of where the CDR3 ends; the end is completed using the germline J gene. This chain links TRBV29-1 with TRBJ2-5; 9 nucleotides agree with TRBD2. The CDR3 extends over 16 amino acids. Germline V CDR1 and CDR2: SQVTM, ANQGSEA. With V trimmed by 6 bases and J by 4 bases, 15 bases remained unmatched. The sequenced part of the CDR3 DNA is TGCAGCGTCGGCCCCCGGACTAGCGAGAGGGGAGAGACC. Its protein product is CSVGPRTSERGET. The whole CDR3 reads CSVGPRTSERGETQYF.

This clone was seen at least ten times. The sequenced part of the CDR3 DNA is TGTGCCAGCAGCTCAACCGGGACTAGCGGATACGAG. Protein product: CASSSTGTSGYE. The full-length CDR3 reads as CASSSTGTSGYEQYF. The chain recombines TRBV12-3 or TRBV12-4 with TRBJ2-7; 11 positions match TRBD2. Coverage ceases 3 residues before the CDR3 finishes, and the germline J gene fills in the end. J gave up 4 bases and V 6 bases, and 8 bases lay outside the gene matches. The CDR3 has 15 amino acids.

In its sample, this clone was seen many times. CDR3 DNA (partial): TGCAGTGCTAGAGATCCCCTCAGGGATCTCAACGAG. Protein product: CSARDPLRDLNE. The full CDR3 protein reads CSARDPLRDLNEQYF. The chain uses TRBV20-1 and TRBJ2-7, with TRBD1 as a possible D gene (5 bases). The read terminates 3 residues ahead of where the CDR3 ends, so the germline J gene completes it. Germline loops: CDR1 DFQATT, CDR2 SNEGSKA (reference sequence). The CDR3 runs 15 residues. V shed 0 bases and J shed 5 bases, with 17 bases lying between them.

This clone came up many times. The sequence runs out 3 residues before the end of the CDR3; the remainder is reconstructed from the germline J gene. J is TRBJ1-5 and V is TRBV2; D uncertain. The CDR3 runs to 13 residues. Germline V gives CDR1 SNHLY, CDR2 FYNNEI. Trimming took off 3 bases at V and 1 base at J, with 4 bases between the two ends. CDR3 bases read: TGTGCCAGCAGTGAGGGCAGCAATCAGCCC. It yields the protein CASSEGSNQP. From start to end, the CDR3 is CASSEGSNQPQHF.

There are a few counts of this clone. The CDR3 end falls 3 residues outside the read, so it is completed with the germline J gene. This chain uses TRBV19 with TRBJ1-2, with D perhaps TRBD1 (5 bases). CDR3 length: 14 amino acids. Trimming removed 7 bases at V and 0 bases at J, with 12 bases between. The germline gives CDR1 LNHDA, CDR2 SQIVND (reference sequence). The covered CDR3 bases are TGTGCCAGTATGGAGCAGGGTCCTAACTATGGC. Translated, it gives CASMEQGPNYG. The entire CDR3 is CASMEQGPNYGYTF.

This clone has at least ten counts. From the germline J gene comes the end of the CDR3, since the read stops 3 residues before it. V usage is TRBV7-8 and J usage is TRBJ2-5; TRBD2 might be the D (6 bases). CDR1 and CDR2 (germline): SGHVS, FQNEAQ. The CDR3 loop spans 13 amino acids. V lost 5 bases, J lost 5 bases, and 12 bases lay in between. CDR3 amino acids: CASSPGGSETQYF. Incomplete CDR3 DNA: TGTGCCAGCAGCCCCGGGGGATCGGAGACC.

Turning to this clone: The sequence runs out 3 residues before the end of the CDR3; the remainder is reconstructed from the germline J gene. This chain uses TRBV11-2 with TRBJ1-2; possibly TRBD1 for D (6 bases). The CDR3 loop spans 13 amino acids. The germline gives CDR1 SGHAT, CDR2 FQNNGV. The CDR3 here is CASSLTGTSGYTF. The DNA read from the CDR3 is TGTGCCAGCAGCCTTACAGGGACTAGCGGC.